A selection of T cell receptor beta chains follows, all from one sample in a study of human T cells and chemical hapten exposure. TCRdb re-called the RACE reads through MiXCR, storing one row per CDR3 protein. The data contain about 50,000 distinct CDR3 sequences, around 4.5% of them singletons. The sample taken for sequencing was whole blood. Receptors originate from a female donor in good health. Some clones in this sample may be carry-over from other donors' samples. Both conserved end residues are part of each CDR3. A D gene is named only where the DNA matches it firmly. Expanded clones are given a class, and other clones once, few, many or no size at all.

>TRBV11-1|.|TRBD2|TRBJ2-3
TGTGCCAGCAGCAACCCCGCCACCCGTTGGACTAGCGGTACAGATACGCAGTATTTT
CASSNPATRWTSGTDTQYF
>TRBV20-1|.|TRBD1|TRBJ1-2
TGCAGTGCTACCGGGACAGGGGGAAAAGCTAACTATGGCGACACCTTC
CSATGTGGKANYGDTF
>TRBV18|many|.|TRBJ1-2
TGTGCCAGCTCACAGGGGATTCGCGGCTACACCTTC
CASSQGIRGYTF
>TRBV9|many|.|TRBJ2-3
TGTGCCAGCAGCGCTGGGAGACCGGGACTCCCTCTCGATGGAGATACGCAGTATTTT
CASSAGRPGLPLDGDTQYF
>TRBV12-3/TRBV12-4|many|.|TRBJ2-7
TGTGCCAGCAGTTTAGTGGGGGGGGCCTCCGAGCAGTACTTC
CASSLVGGASEQYF
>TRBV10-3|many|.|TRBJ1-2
TGTGCCATCAGTTCAGGGGTCTATAAGGTCGTTGGGAATGGCTACACCTTC
CAISSGVYKVVGNGYTF
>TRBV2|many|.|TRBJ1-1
TGTGCCAGCATCCCTGGGGGGTTTAACACTGAAGCTTTCTTT
CASIPGGFNTEAFF
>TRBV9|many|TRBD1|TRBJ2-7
TGTGCCAGCAGCGTAGGACAGGGGGCCTACGAGCAGTACTTC
CASSVGQGAYEQYF
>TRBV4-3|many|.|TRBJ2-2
TGCGCCAGCAGCCAACAAGACAGCACCGGGGAGCTGTTTTTT
CASSQQDSTGELFF
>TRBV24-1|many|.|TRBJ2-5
TGTGCCACCAGTGATTCGGACAGCAGCCAAGAGACCCAGTACTTC
CATSDSDSSQETQYF
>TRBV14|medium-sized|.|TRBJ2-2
TGTGCCAGCAGCCAACCTCATACAGGGAGGACCGGGGAGCTGTTTTTT
CASSQPHTGRTGELFF
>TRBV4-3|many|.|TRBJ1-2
TGCGCCAGCAGCAATACAGGGACTAGGAATGGCTACACCTTC
CASSNTGTRNGYTF
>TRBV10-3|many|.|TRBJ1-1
TGTGCCATCAGTGAGTCCTGGAGGGGTGGGGGTTTCACTGAAGCTTTCTTT
CAISESWRGGGFTEAFF
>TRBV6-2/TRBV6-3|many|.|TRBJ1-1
TGTGCCAGCACCTCCTGGGGGTTTCCTGAAGCTTTCTTT
CASTSWGFPEAFF
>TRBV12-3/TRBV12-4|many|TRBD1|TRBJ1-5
TGTGCCAGCAGTGATCGTGGGACAGGGAGGGACCAGCCCCAGCATTTT
CASSDRGTGRDQPQHF
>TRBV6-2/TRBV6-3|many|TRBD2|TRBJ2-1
TGTGCCAGCAGTCGCGGGGGAGGAAATGAGCAGTTCTTC
CASSRGGGNEQFF
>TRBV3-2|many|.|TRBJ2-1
TGTGCCAGATACTTAACGGGTGGAGCCTACAATGAGCAGTTCTTC
CARYLTGGAYNEQFF
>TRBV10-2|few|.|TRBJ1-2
TGCGCCAGCAGTGAGCTCCACAGTAACTATGGCTACACCTTC
CASSELHSNYGYTF
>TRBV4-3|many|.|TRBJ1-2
TGCGCCAGCAGCCAGATATTGGGGGAGTTGGGCTATGGCTACACCTTC
CASSQILGELGYGYTF
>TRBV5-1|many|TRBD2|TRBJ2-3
TGCGCCAGCAGCCTGGGAGGCGGGGGGGGCCCGACAGATACGCAGTATTTT
CASSLGGGGGPTDTQYF
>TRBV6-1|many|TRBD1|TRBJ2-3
TGTGCCAGCAGTTGGGGACAGGGGACAGATACGCAGTATTTT
CASSWGQGTDTQYF
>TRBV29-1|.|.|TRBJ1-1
TGCAGCGTTGCCCGGGCAGGGACGACCCACCTTGGGGCTTTCTTT
CSVARAGTTHLGAFF
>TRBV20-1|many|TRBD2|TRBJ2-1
TGCAGTGCTAGAGGATCGGGGGGAGACTCCTACAATGAGCAGTTCTTC
CSARGSGGDSYNEQFF
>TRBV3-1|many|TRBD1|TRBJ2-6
TGTGCCAGCAGCCCCCGGGACAGGGGGGCTGGGGCCAACGTCCTGACTTTC
CASSPRDRGAGANVLTF
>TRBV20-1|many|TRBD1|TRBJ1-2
TGCAGTGCTACCGGGACAGGGGGAAAAGCTAACTATGGCTACACCTTC
CSATGTGGKANYGYTF
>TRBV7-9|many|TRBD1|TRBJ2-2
TGTGCCAGCACCCGACGGACAGGGACCTCCCTCACCGGGGAGCTGTTTTTT
CASTRRTGTSLTGELFF
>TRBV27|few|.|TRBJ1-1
TGTGCCAGCAGCCCATTCTGGGCAGATAACACTGAAGCTTTCTTT
CASSPFWADNTEAFF
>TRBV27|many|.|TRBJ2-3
TGTGCCAGCAGTTTAGATCGGACGCGGGGTACGCAGTATTTT
CASSLDRTRGTQYF
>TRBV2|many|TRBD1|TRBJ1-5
TGTGCCAGCAGATGGGACAGGACCTATAGCAATCAGCCCCAGCATTTT
CASRWDRTYSNQPQHF
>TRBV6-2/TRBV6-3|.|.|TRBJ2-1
TGTGCCAGCAGTCGAACCCAGGGCGCTGAGCAGTTCTTC
CASSRTQGAEQFF
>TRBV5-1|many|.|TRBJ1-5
TGCGCCAGCAGAGGGGATAACAATCAGCCCCAGCATTTT
CASRGDNNQPQHF